This is a list of T cell receptor beta chains from one sample in a study of T-cell memory formation after mild COVID-19. TCRdb processed the 5' RACE reads anew with MiXCR; each CDR3 protein has one entry. The sample contains more than 350,000 distinct CDR3 sequences, 16% of which appear only once. The material sequenced was PBMCs or a T cell subset sorted from them (not recorded which). Receptors were obtained from a man aged 18-30 years who had mild COVID-19 (a few samples of this study predate the infection). Cell type and time point are not known. Both conserved end residues are part of each CDR3. The order of the fields is D gene, J gene, clone size, V gene, CDR3 DNA, CDR3 protein. D genes are given only for firm matches. Only part of the rows carry a size: once, few, many, or a class if the clone is expanded.

>TRBD1|TRBJ1-5|-|TRBV20-1
TGCAGTGCTAGTCCCAGGGGGGATCAGCCCCAGCATTTT
CSASPRGDQPQHF
>TRBD2|TRBJ2-2|many|TRBV11-2
TGTGCCAGCAGCCCGTCTAGCGGGGCCCAAGCAGGGGAGCTGTTTTTT
CASSPSSGAQAGELFF
>-|TRBJ2-1|few|TRBV7-9
TGTGCCAGCAGCTTGGTGATTAGGGGTCCTGAGCAGTTCTTC
CASSLVIRGPEQFF
>TRBD1|TRBJ1-5|-|TRBV20-1
TGCAGTGCTAGATCTCGACAGGGGAATCAGCCCCAGCATTTT
CSARSRQGNQPQHF
>-|TRBJ2-2|few|TRBV6-1
TGTGCCAGCAGAGTTGCCGGGGAGCTGTTTTTT
CASRVAGELFF
>-|TRBJ1-1|-|TRBV7-2
TGTGCCAGCAGCTCCTTCCGGGACAAAACTGAAGCTTTCTTT
CASSSFRDKTEAFF
>-|TRBJ2-5|-|TRBV9
TGTGCCAGCAGCGTTAGCGCGGGGGCGCTCCAAGAGACCCAGTACTTC
CASSVSAGALQETQYF
>-|TRBJ1-2|-|TRBV6-5
TGTGCCAGCAGTCGTACAGGGCGTGGAGGCTACACCTTC
CASSRTGRGGYTF
>TRBD2|TRBJ2-7|-|TRBV2
TGTGCCAGCAGTGCCCTAGCGGGGACCTCCTACGAGCAGTACTTC
CASSALAGTSYEQYF
>-|TRBJ1-5|-|TRBV27
TGTGCCAGCAGCCCTACTAGGACATCTAGCAATCAGCCCCAGCATTTT
CASSPTRTSSNQPQHF
>TRBD2|TRBJ2-3|few|TRBV18
TGTGCCAGCAGCGGGGCCGGGAGAACAGATACGCAGTATTTT
CASSGAGRTDTQYF
>-|TRBJ2-3|-|TRBV4-3
TGCGCCAGCAGCCAAGTCCGTACAGATACGCAGTATTTT
CASSQVRTDTQYF
>TRBD2|TRBJ2-1|-|TRBV7-9
TGTGCCAGCAGCCGGGGGGGATTTTACAATGAGCAGTTCTTC
CASSRGGFYNEQFF
>TRBD1|TRBJ2-4|-|TRBV4-3
TGCGCCAGCAGCCAGACAGGGGACCGGGACATTCAGTACTTC
CASSQTGDRDIQYF
>-|TRBJ1-3|few|TRBV7-8
TGTGCCAGCAGCTTACCTTGGCGGGACTCTGGAAACACCATATATTTT
CASSLPWRDSGNTIYF
>-|TRBJ1-2|few|TRBV19
TGTGCCAGTAGTATCGGGACACCCCCCGGCGGCTATGGCTACACCTTC
CASSIGTPPGGYGYTF
>-|TRBJ1-4|many|TRBV7-9
TGTGCCAGCAGCTCAGGGTCCCGCGGGGCTAATGAAAAACTGTTTTTT
CASSSGSRGANEKLFF
>-|TRBJ2-3|many|TRBV7-3
TGTGCCAGCAGCGTGGACGGGAGCACAGATACGCAGTATTTT
CASSVDGSTDTQYF
>-|TRBJ2-2|-|TRBV6-5
TGTGCCAGCAGCCCAAACCCCACCGGGGAGCTGTTTTTT
CASSPNPTGELFF
>-|TRBJ1-5|-|TRBV7-2
TGTGCCAGCAGCCCCGGAGGTTGGATTACGAGCAATCAGCCCCAGCATTTT
CASSPGGWITSNQPQHF
>-|TRBJ2-2|few|TRBV11-2
TGTGCCAGCAGCTTAGTTTGGGGAGCCACGAACACCGGGGAGCTGTTTTTT
CASSLVWGATNTGELFF
>-|TRBJ2-7|few|TRBV13
TGTGCCAGCAGCTCCGGACTTCGCTCCTACGAGCAGTACTTC
CASSSGLRSYEQYF